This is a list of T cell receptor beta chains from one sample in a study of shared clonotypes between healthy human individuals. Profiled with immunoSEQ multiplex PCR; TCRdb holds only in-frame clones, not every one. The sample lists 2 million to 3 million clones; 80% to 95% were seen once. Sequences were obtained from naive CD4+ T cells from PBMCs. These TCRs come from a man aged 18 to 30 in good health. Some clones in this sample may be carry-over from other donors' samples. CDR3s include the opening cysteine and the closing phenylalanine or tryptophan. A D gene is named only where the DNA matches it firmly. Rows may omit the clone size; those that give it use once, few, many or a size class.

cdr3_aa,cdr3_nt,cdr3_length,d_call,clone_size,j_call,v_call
CASSFGHYGYTF,TGTGCCAGCAGCTTTGGACACTATGGCTACACCTTC,12,.,.,TRBJ1-2,TRBV5-6
CASSRFPGQGAYEQYF,TGCGCCAGCAGCCGGTTCCCGGGACAGGGGGCTTACGAGCAGTACTTC,16,TRBD1,.,TRBJ2-7,TRBV4-3
CASSYSNRGNTEAFF,TGTGCCAGCAGTTACTCGAATAGGGGGAACACTGAAGCTTTCTTT,15,.,.,TRBJ1-1,TRBV6-5
CAWSDQGLGGTAFF,TGTGCCTGGAGTGACCAGGGCTTGGGGGGGACAGCTTTCTTT,14,.,.,TRBJ1-1,TRBV30
CASKLNSLSGANVLTF,TGTGCCAGTAAGTTGAACAGCCTGTCTGGGGCCAACGTCCTGACTTTC,16,.,.,TRBJ2-6,TRBV19
CASSDREPGVYEQYF,TGTGCCAGCAGCGACCGGGAGCCAGGAGTCTACGAGCAGTACTTC,15,.,.,TRBJ2-7,TRBV2
CASSVTAGARDEQYF,TGTGCCAGCAGCGTTACGGCGGGAGCACGGGACGAGCAGTACTTC,15,TRBD2,.,TRBJ2-7,TRBV9
CASSPWQGAGEGYEQYF,TGTGCCAGCTCACCATGGCAGGGGGCGGGGGAAGGCTACGAGCAGTACTTC,17,.,.,TRBJ2-7,TRBV18
CASSQQLYSGNTIYF,TGTGCCAGCAGTCAACAGCTTTACTCTGGAAACACCATATATTTT,15,.,.,TRBJ1-3,TRBV6-5
CASLSVRREGKLFF,TGTGCCAGTCTAAGTGTTCGGCGGGAAGGAAAACTGTTTTTT,14,.,.,TRBJ1-4,TRBV6-6
CASSNRGNEQFF,TGTGCCAGCAGTAACCGTGGGAATGAGCAGTTCTTC,12,.,.,TRBJ2-1,TRBV6-5
CSVGLGEETQYF,TGCAGCGTTGGACTAGGGGAAGAGACCCAGTACTTC,12,.,.,TRBJ2-5,TRBV29-1
CASRPGQESTGELFF,TGTGCCAGCAGACCCGGACAGGAATCCACCGGGGAGCTGTTTTTT,15,TRBD1,.,TRBJ2-2,TRBV19
CASSWRRDQETQYF,TGTGCCAGCAGCTGGCGGCGGGATCAAGAGACCCAGTACTTC,14,.,.,TRBJ2-5,TRBV11-2
CASSIPFPSGKAGELFF,TGTGCCAGTAGTATTCCGTTCCCCTCAGGGAAGGCCGGGGAGCTGTTTTTT,17,.,few,TRBJ2-2,TRBV19
CASRAGQVNEKLFF,TGTGCCAGCAGAGCCGGACAGGTTAATGAAAAACTGTTTTTT,14,TRBD1,.,TRBJ1-4,TRBV6-1